These 9 T cell receptor beta chains were all obtained from the same sample, sequenced in a study of shared clonotypes between healthy human individuals. TCRdb's table, derived via immunoSEQ multiplex PCR, lists solely in-frame clones and lacks some. The sample lists about 2.4 million clones; approximately 94% were seen once. The sample was naive CD4+ T cells from PBMCs. Specified subset: CD45RA+ positively selected. These TCRs come from a man between 18 and 29 years old in good health. Some clones in this sample may be carry-over from other donors' samples.

With regard to this clone: Within the sample, other DNA sequences also encode this same CDR3. The rearrangement links TRBV18 to TRBJ2-7, with 8 bases lining up with TRBD2. The V and J ends lost 3 bases and 4 bases, in that order; junction bases with no gene match: 2. There are 13 residues in the CDR3. Germline assignment: CDR1 KGHSH and CDR2 LQKENI. The chain's CDR3 is CASSPGLGYEQYF. CDR3 DNA sequence: TGTGCCAGCTCACCGGGACTAGGGTACGAGCAGTACTTC. The variable domain in full, with the rest retrieved from reference TRBV18 and TRBJ2-7, is NAGVMQNPRHLVRRRGQEARLRCSPMKGHSHVYWYRQLPEEGLKFMVYLQKENIIDESGMPKERFSAEFPKEGPSILRIQQVVRGDSAAYFCASSPGLGYEQYFGPGTRLTVT.

This clone was counted once. The V gene is TRBV9, the J gene TRBJ1-1; 9 bases fit TRBD1. In germline, CDR1 is SGDLS, CDR2 YYNGEE. The CDR3 extends over 16 amino acids. V shed 0 bases, J shed 10 bases, and the junction held 13 bases outside the gene matches. The CDR3 reads CASSVEGVGLTGGAFF. The CDR3, as DNA: TGTGCCAGCAGCGTAGAGGGTGTAGGTTTGACAGGGGGAGCTTTCTTT.

This chain links TRBV28 with TRBJ1-2; 8 bases fit TRBD1. The ends lost 7 bases at V and 4 bases at J; junction bases unmatched: 11. This CDR3 is built from 15 residues. CDR1 MDHEN and CDR2 SYDVKM come from the germline V gene. CDR3 protein: CASTHPGQVPYGYTF. As DNA, the CDR3 is TGTGCCAGCACCCACCCGGGACAGGTGCCCTATGGCTACACCTTC.

The chain combines TRBV4-2 with TRBJ2-6; D is undetermined. V shed 0 bases and J shed 0 bases, with 9 bases lying between them. This CDR3 is 17 amino acids long. From germline, CDR1 is LGHNA and CDR2 YNFKEQ. The CDR3 protein is CASSQEMRTSGANVLTF. DNA of the CDR3: TGTGCCAGCAGCCAAGAAATGCGGACCTCTGGGGCCAACGTCCTGACTTTC.

The chain couples TRBV10-3 to TRBJ2-7, with 7 positions matching TRBD1. Germline CDR1 reads ENHRY; CDR2 reads SYGVKD. V lost 6 bases to trimming and J lost 1 base; unmatched junction nucleotides: 6. There are 14 residues in the CDR3. In nucleotides, the CDR3 is TGTGCCATCAGCGGACAGGTTCAGTCCTACGAGCAGTACTTC. This encodes CAISGQVQSYEQYF.

This clone was found once. The chain carries TRBV4-1 and TRBJ1-6; perhaps TRBD1 as D (5 bases). Trimming took 8 bases from V and 10 from J, leaving 21 bases between them. Germline CDR1 is MGHRA and CDR2 is YSYEKL. The CDR3 length is 15 residues. CDR3 bases: TGCGCCAGCCATGATCCCCGGGACGGTGAATCACCCCTCCACTTT. Translated, it gives CASHDPRDGESPLHF.

This clone was seen a single time. The chain recombines TRBV28 with TRBJ2-1; D gene unclear. V shed 6 bases and J shed 6 bases, with 12 bases lying between them. The germline V gene has CDR1 MDHEN and CDR2 SYDVKM. This CDR3 comprises 13 residues. CDR3 nucleotide sequence: TGTGCCAGCAGCTCCGGACGTGGCAATGAGCAGTTCTTC. Residues: CASSSGRGNEQFF. The full variable domain, completed using reference TRBV28 and TRBJ2-1, is DVKVTQSSRYLVKRTGEKVFLECVQDMDHENMFWYRQDPGLGLRLIYFSYDVKMKEKGDIPEGYSVSREKKERFSLILESASTNQTSMYLCASSSGRGNEQFFGPGTRLTVL.

This clone was counted once. J is TRBJ1-4 and V is TRBV29-1; the D is unclear. The ends were cut back, 4 bases at V and 6 bases at J, with 3 bases in the middle. This CDR3 has 10 amino acids. Germline V gene data show CDR1 as SQVTM and CDR2 as ANQGSEA. In DNA, the CDR3 is TGCAGCGTTGCTGATGAAAAACTGTTTTTT. Translated: CSVADEKLFF. Drawing the rest from reference TRBV29-1 and TRBJ1-4, the complete variable domain is SAVISQKPSRDICQRGTSLTIQCQVDSQVTMMFWYRQQPGQSLTLIATANQGSEATYESGFVIDKFPISRPNLTFSTLTVSNMSPEDSSIYLCSVADEKLFFGSGTQLSVL.

The sample holds one count of this clone. The chain couples TRBV2 to TRBJ2-2; the D gene is possibly TRBD1 (5 bases). The CDR3 spans 13 residues. Germline V gives CDR1 SNHLY, CDR2 FYNNEI. CDR3: CAKGRVGTGELFF. The DNA for the CDR3 is TGTGCGAAGGGGCGTGTTGGCACCGGGGAGCTGTTTTTT.